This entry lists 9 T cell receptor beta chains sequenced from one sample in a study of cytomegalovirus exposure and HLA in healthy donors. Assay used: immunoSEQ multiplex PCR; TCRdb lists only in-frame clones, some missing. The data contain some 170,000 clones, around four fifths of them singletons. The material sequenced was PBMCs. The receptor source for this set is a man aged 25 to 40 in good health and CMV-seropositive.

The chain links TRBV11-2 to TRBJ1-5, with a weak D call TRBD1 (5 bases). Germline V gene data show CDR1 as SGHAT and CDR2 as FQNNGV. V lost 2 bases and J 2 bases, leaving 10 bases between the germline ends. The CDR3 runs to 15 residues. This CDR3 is CASSLRTGGNQPQHF. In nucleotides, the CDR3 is TGTGCCAGCAGCTTACGTACGGGGGGCAATCAGCCCCAGCATTTT.

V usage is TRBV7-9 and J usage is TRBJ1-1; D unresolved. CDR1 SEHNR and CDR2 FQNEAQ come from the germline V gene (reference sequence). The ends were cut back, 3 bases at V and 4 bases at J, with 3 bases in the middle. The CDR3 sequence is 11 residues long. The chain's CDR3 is CASSLSTEAFF. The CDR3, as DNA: TGTGCCAGCAGCTTGAGCACTGAAGCTTTCTTT.

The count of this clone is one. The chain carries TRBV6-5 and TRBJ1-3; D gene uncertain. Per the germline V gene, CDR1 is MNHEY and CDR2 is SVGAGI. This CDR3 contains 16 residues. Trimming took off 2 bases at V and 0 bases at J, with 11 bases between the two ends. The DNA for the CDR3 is TGTGCCAGCAGTTACGATCAAGCCGGCTCTGGAAACACCATATATTTT. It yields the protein CASSYDQAGSGNTIYF.

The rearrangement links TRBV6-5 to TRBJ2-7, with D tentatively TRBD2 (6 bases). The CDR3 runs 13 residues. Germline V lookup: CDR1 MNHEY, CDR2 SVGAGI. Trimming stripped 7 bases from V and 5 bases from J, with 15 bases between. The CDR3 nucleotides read TGTGCCAGCACCGACTCAGCGGGCGACGAGCAGTACTTC. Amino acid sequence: CASTDSAGDEQYF.

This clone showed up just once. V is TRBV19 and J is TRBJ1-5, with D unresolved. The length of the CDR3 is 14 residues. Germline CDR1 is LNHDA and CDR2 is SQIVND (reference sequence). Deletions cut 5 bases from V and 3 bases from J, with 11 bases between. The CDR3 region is CASSPRTVNQPQHF. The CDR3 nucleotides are TGTGCCAGTAGTCCTCGCACAGTCAATCAGCCCCAGCATTTT.

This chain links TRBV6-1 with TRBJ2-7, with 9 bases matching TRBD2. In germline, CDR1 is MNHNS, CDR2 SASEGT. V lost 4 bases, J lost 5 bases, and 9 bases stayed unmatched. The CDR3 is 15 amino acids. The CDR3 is CASSAGGGALNEQYF. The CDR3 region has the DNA TGTGCCAGCAGTGCGGGCGGGGGGGCGCTCAACGAGCAGTACTTC.

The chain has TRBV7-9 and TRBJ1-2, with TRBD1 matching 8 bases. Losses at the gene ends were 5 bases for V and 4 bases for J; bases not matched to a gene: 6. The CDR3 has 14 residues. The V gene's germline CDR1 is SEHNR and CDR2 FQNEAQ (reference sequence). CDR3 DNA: TGTGCCAGCAGCCCTGGACAGGGACCCTATGGCTACACCTTC. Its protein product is CASSPGQGPYGYTF. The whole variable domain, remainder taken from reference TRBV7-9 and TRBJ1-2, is DTGVSQNPRHKITKRGQNVTFRCDPISEHNRLYWYRQTLGQGPEFLTYFQNEAQLEKSRLLSDRFSAERPKGSFSTLEIQRTEQGDSAMYLCASSPGQGPYGYTFGSGTRLTVV.

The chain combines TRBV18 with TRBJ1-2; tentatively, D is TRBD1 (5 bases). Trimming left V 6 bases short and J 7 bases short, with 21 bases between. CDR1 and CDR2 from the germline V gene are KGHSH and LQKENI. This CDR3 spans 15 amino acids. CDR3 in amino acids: CASSLRQGAPPGYTF. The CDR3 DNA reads TGTGCCAGCTCCCTCCGGCAGGGCGCGCCTCCTGGCTACACCTTC.

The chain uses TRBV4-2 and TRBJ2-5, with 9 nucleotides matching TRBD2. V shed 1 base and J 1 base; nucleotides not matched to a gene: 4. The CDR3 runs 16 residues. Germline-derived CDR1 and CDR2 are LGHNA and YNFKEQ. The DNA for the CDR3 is TGTGCCAGCAGCCAAGTAGGTAGCGGGGGCCAAGAGACCCAGTACTTC. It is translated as CASSQVGSGGQETQYF.